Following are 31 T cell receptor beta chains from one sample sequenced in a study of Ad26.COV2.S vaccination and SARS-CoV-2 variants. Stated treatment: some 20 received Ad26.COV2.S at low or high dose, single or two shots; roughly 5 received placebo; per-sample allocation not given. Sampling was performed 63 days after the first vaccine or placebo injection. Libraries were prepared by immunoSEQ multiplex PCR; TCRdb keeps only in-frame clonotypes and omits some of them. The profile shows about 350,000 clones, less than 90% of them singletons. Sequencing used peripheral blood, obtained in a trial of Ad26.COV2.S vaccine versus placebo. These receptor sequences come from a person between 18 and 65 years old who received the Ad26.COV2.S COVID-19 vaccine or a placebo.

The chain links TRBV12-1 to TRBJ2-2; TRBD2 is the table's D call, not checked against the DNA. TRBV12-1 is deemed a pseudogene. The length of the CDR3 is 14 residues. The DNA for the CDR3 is TGTGCCAGCAGCGGTAGCGGGGGCACCGGGGAGCTGTTTTTT. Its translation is CASSGSGGTGELFF.

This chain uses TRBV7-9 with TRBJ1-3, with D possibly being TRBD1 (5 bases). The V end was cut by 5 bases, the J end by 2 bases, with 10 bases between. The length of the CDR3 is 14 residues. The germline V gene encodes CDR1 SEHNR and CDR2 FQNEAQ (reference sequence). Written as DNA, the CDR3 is TGTGCCAGCAGCCGTGCGGGACCTGGAAACACCATATATTTT. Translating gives CASSRAGPGNTIYF. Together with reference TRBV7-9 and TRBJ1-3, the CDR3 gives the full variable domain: DTGVSQNPRHKITKRGQNVTFRCDPISEHNRLYWYRQTLGQGPEFLTYFQNEAQLEKSRLLSDRFSAERPKGSFSTLEIQRTEQGDSAMYLCASSRAGPGNTIYFGEGSWLTVV.

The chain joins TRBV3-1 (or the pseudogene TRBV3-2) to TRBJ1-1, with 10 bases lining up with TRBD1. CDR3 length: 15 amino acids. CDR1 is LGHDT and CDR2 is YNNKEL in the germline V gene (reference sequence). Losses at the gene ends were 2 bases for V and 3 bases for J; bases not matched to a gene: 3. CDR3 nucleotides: TGTGCCAGCAGCCAAAGGGACAGGGGATACACTGAAGCTTTCTTT. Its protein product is CASSQRDRGYTEAFF.

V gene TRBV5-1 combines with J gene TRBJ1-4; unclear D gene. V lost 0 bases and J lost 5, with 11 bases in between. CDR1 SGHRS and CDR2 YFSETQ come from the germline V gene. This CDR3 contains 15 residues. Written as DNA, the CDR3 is TGCGCCAGCAGCTTGGCTCGGGGAAAAAATGAAAAACTGTTTTTT. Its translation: CASSLARGKNEKLFF.

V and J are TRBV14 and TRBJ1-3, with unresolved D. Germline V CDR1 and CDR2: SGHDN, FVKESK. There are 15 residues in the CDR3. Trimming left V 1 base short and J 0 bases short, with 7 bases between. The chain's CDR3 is CASSQGGLSGNTIYF. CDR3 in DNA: TGTGCCAGCAGCCAAGGCGGACTCTCTGGAAACACCATATATTTT.

DNA for the CDR3: TGTGCCAGCAGCTTAACTGGGCGCGTAGCTGAAGCTTTCTTT. Its translation is CASSLTGRVAEAFF. The rearrangement joins TRBV7-3 to TRBJ1-1; D is unresolved. Trimming stripped 0 bases from V and 6 bases from J, with 11 bases between. Germline V gene sequence: CDR1 SGHTA, CDR2 FQGTGA. The CDR3 has 14 amino acids.

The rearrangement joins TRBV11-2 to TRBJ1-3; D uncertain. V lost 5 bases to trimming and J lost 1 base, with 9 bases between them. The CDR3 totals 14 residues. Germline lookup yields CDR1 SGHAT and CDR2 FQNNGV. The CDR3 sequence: CASSPNLSGNTIYF. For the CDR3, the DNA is TGTGCCAGCAGCCCCAACCTATCTGGAAACACCATATATTTT.

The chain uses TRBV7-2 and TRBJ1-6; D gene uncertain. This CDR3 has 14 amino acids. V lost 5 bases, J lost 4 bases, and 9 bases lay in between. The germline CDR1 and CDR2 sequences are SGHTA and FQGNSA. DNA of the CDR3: TGTGCCAGCAGCCCCCAGGCGTATAATTCACCCCTCCACTTT. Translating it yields CASSPQAYNSPLHF.

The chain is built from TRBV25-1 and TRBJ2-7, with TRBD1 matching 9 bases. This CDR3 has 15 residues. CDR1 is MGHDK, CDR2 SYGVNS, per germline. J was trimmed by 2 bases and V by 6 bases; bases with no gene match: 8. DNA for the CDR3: TGTGCCAGCAGAACCGGGACAGGGATTCCCTACGAGCAGTACTTC. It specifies CASRTGTGIPYEQYF.

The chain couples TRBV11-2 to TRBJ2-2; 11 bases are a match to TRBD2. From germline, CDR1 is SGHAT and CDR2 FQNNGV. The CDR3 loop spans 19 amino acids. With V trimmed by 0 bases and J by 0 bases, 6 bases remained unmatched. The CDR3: CASSLDLTSGGPNTGELFF. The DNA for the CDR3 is TGTGCCAGCAGCTTAGATCTCACTAGCGGGGGACCGAACACCGGGGAGCTGTTTTTT. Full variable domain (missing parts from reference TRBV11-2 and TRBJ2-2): EAGVAQSPRYKIIEKRQSVAFWCNPISGHATLYWYQQILGQGPKLLIQFQNNGVVDDSQLPKDRFSAERLKGVDSTLKIQPAKLEDSAVYLCASSLDLTSGGPNTGELFFGEGSRLTVL.

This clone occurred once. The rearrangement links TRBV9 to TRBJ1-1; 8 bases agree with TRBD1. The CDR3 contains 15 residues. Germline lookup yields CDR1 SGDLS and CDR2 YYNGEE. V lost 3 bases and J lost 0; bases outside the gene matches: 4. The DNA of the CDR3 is TGTGCCAGCAGCGGACGACAGGGGTTGAACACTGAAGCTTTCTTT. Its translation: CASSGRQGLNTEAFF.

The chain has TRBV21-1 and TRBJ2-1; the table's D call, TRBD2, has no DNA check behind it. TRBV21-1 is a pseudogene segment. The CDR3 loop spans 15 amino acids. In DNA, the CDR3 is TGTGCCAGCAGCAAAGGACTAGCGGAGTACAATGAGCAGTTCTTC. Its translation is CASSKGLAEYNEQFF.

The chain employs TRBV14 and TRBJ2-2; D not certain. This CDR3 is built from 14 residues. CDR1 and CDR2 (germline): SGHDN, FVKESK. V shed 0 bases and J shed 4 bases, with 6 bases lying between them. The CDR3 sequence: CASSQDASTGELFF. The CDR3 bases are TGTGCCAGCAGCCAAGACGCGAGCACCGGGGAGCTGTTTTTT. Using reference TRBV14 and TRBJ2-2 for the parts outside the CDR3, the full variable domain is EAGVTQFPSHSVIEKGQTVTLRCDPISGHDNLYWYRRVMGKEIKFLLHFVKESKQDESGMPNNRFLAERTGGTYSTLKVQPAELEDSGVYFCASSQDASTGELFFGEGSRLTVL.

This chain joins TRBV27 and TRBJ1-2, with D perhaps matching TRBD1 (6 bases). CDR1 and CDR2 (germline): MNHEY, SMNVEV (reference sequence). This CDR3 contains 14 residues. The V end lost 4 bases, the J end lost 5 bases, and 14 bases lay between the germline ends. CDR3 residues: CASSSGARRYGYTF. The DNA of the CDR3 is TGTGCCAGCAGTTCAGGGGCTCGGAGGTATGGCTACACCTTC.

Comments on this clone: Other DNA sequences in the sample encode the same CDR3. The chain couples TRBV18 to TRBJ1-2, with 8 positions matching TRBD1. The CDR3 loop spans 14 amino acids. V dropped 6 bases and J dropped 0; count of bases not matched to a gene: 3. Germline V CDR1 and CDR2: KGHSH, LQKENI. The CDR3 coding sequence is TGTGCCAGCTCCCTGGACAGGGCTAACTATGGCTACACCTTC. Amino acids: CASSLDRANYGYTF. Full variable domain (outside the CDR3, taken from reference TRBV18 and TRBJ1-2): NAGVMQNPRHLVRRRGQEARLRCSPMKGHSHVYWYRQLPEEGLKFMVYLQKENIIDESGMPKERFSAEFPKEGPSILRIQQVVRGDSAAYFCASSLDRANYGYTFGSGTRLTVV.

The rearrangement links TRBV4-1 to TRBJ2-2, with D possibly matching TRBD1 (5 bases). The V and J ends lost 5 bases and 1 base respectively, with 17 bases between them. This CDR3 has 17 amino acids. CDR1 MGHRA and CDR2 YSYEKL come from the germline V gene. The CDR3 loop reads CASSEQTAGRNTGELFF. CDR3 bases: TGCGCCAGCAGCGAACAGACAGCCGGCCGGAACACCGGGGAGCTGTTTTTT.

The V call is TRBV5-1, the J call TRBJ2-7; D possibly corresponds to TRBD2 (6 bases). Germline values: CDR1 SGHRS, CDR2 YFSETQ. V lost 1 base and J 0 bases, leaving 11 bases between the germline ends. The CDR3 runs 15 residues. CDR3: CASSLNDGSSYEQYF. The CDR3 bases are TGCGCCAGCAGCTTGAACGACGGGAGCTCCTACGAGCAGTACTTC.

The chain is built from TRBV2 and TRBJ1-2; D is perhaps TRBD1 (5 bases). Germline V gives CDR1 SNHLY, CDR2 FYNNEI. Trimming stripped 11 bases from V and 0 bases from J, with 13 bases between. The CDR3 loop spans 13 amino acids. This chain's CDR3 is CAARDGSNYGYTF. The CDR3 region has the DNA TGTGCCGCCAGGGACGGATCTAACTATGGCTACACCTTC.

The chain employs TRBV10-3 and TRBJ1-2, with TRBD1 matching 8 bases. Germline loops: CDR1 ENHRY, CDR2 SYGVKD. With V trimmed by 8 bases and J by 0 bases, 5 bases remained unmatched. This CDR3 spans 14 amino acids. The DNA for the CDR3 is TGTGCCATCGGACAGGGTGCAGCTAACTATGGCTACACCTTC. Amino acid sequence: CAIGQGAANYGYTF.

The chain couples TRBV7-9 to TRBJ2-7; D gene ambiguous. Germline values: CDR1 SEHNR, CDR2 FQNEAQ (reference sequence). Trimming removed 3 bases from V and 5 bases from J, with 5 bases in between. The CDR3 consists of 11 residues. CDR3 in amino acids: CASSFGNEQYF. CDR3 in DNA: TGTGCCAGCAGCTTTGGGAACGAGCAGTACTTC.

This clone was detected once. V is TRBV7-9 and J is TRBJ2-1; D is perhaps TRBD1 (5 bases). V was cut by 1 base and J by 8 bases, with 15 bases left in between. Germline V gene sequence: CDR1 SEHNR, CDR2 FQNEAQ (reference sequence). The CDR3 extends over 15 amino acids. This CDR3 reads CASSLVGQGLDEQFF. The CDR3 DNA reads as TGTGCCAGCAGCTTAGTCGGGCAGGGTCTTGATGAGCAGTTCTTC.

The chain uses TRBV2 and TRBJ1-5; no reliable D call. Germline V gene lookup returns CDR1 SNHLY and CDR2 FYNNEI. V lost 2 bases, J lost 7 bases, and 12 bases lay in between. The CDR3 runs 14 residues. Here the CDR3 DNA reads TGTGCCAGCAGTGAAAGGCAGGTGGGGCAGCCCCAGCATTTT. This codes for CASSERQVGQPQHF. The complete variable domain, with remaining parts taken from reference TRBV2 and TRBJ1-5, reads EPEVTQTPSHQVTQMGQEVILRCVPISNHLYFYWYRQILGQKVEFLVSFYNNEISEKSEIFDDQFSVERPDGSNFTLKIRSTKLEDSAMYFCASSERQVGQPQHFGDGTRLSIL.

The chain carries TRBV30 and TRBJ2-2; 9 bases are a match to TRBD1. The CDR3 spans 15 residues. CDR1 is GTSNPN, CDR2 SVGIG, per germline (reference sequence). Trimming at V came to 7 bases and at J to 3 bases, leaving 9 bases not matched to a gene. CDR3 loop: CALDTGTGYTGELFF. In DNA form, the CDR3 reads TGTGCCTTAGATACCGGGACAGGGTACACCGGGGAGCTGTTTTTT.

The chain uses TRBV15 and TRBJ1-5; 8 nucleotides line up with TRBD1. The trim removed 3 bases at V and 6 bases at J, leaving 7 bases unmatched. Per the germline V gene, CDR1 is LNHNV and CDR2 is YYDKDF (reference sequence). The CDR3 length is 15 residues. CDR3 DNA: TGTGCCACCAGCAGCGGACAGGGCTGGGTTCAGCCCCAGCATTTT. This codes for CATSSGQGWVQPQHF.

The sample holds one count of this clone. The CDR3, as DNA: TGTGCCAGCAGCCCGGTAGGGCTTAATGAAAAACTGTTTTTT. This sequence encodes CASSPVGLNEKLFF. This rearrangement joins TRBV9 to TRBJ1-4; D uncertain. With 4 bases removed from V and 4 bases from J, the gap between germline ends came to 11 bases. CDR1 is SGDLS and CDR2 is YYNGEE in the germline V gene. CDR3 length: 14 residues.

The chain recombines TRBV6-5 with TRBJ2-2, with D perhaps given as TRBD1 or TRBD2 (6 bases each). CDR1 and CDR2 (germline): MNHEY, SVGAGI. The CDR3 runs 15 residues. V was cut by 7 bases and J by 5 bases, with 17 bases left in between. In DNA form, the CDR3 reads TGTGCCAGCATATCTCAGGGGAGGCGGACCGGGGAGCTGTTTTTT. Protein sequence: CASISQGRRTGELFF.

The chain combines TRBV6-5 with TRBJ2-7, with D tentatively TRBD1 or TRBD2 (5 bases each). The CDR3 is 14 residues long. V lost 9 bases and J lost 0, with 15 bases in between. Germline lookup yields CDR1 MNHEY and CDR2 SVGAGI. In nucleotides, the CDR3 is TGTGCCAGTGGGTACGCAGGGAGCTCCTACGAGCAGTACTTC. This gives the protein CASGYAGSSYEQYF.

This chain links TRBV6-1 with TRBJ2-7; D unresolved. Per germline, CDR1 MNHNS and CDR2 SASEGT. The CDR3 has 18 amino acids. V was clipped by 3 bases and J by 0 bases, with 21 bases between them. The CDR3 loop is CASSDRASVTLSSYEQYF. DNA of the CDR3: TGTGCCAGCAGTGATCGGGCCAGTGTTACTCTAAGCTCCTACGAGCAGTACTTC.

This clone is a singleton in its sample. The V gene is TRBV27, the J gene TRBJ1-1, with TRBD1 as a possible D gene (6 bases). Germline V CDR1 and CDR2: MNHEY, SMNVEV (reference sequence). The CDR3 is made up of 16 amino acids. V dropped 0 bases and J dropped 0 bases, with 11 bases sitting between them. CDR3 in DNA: TGTGCCAGCAGTTTATCGGGGGGCAGTATGAACACTGAAGCTTTCTTT. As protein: CASSLSGGSMNTEAFF.

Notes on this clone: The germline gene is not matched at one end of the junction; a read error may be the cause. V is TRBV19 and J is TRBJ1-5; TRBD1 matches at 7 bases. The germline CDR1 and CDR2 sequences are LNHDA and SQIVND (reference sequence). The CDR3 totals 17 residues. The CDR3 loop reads CASSKARGQISDQPQHF. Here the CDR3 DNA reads TGTGCCAGTAGTAAGGCTAGGGGGCAAATTAGCGATCAGCCCCAGCATTTT.

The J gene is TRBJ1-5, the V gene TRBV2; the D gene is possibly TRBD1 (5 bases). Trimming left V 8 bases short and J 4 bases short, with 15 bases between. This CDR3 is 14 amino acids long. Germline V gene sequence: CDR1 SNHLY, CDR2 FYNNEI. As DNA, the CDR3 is TGTGCCAGCTCGAGCGTCGACAGTAATCAGCCCCAGCATTTT. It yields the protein CASSSVDSNQPQHF.